This T cell receptor (beta chain) was retrieved from a study of naive and memory T cell subsets. Four PCR rounds used nested alpha and beta constant region primers plus the SP2 primer. TCRdb reanalysed the 5' RACE reads using MiXCR and keeps one entry per CDR3 protein. The sample contains 32,000 or so distinct CDR3 sequences, 16% of which appear only once. TCR cDNA received a 3' ligated oligonucleotide that carried a UMI. The receptor comes from a female donor in good health.

The CDR3 region is CASSFEGAFTDTQYF. CDR3 nucleotides: TGTGCCAGCAGCTTCGAGGGGGCGTTCACAGATACGCAGTATTTT. V gene TRBV7-6 combines with J gene TRBJ2-3; 7 nucleotides line up with TRBD1. The CDR3 length is 15 residues. Trimming cost V 3 bases and J 2 bases; bases outside gene matches: 5. The germline V gene encodes CDR1 SGHVS and CDR2 FNYEAQ. Complete variable domain (other parts from reference TRBV7-6 and TRBJ2-3): GAGVSQSPRYKVTKRGQDVALRCDPISGHVSLYWYRQALGQGPEFLTYFNYEAQQDKSGLPNDRFSAERPEGSISTLTIQRTEQRDSAMYRCASSFEGAFTDTQYFGPGTRLTVL.